The 4 T cell receptor beta chains below all came from one sample that was sequenced in a study of OX40 agonist ivuxolimab in advanced cancers. TCRdb's table, derived via immunoSEQ multiplex PCR, lists solely in-frame clones and lacks some. The sample contains some 77,000 clones, 85% to 90% of which appear only once. The starting material was CD4+ or CD8+ T cells sorted from blood, obtained in a trial of the OX40 agonist ivuxolimab. These receptors were taken from an adult with an advanced solid tumor such as melanoma, head and neck, liver or kidney cancer.

This clone was seen only a few times. V gene TRBV28 combines with J gene TRBJ2-7; a weak D match, TRBD2 (6 bases). Germline-derived CDR1 and CDR2 are MDHEN and SYDVKM. V was pared by 7 bases and J by 7 bases, with 14 bases between. This CDR3 has 12 amino acids. The CDR3 coding sequence is TGTGCCAGCACCAAGCGGGTCGGGGAGCAGTACTTC. Residues: CASTKRVGEQYF.

The chain joins TRBV7-3 to TRBJ1-1, with D unresolved. Per germline, CDR1 SGHTA and CDR2 FQGTGA. CDR3 length equals 14 residues. The ends were cut back, 1 base at V and 7 bases at J, with 13 bases in the middle. DNA for the CDR3: TGTGCCAGCAGCTTAAGTCCGTTGGGGAATGAAGCTTTCTTT. It yields the protein CASSLSPLGNEAFF.

The genes are TRBV7-3 and TRBJ1-1, with 11 bases fitting TRBD1. Germline CDR1 and CDR2: SGHTA and FQGTGA. The trim removed 1 base at V and 4 bases at J, leaving 8 bases unmatched. The CDR3 length is 17 residues. CDR3 loop: CASSLKGTGTGGTEAFF. CDR3 nucleotides: TGTGCCAGCAGCTTAAAGGGGACCGGGACAGGGGGCACTGAAGCTTTCTTT. Full variable domain (outside the CDR3, taken from reference TRBV7-3 and TRBJ1-1): GAGVSQTPSNKVTEKGKYVELRCDPISGHTALYWYRQSLGQGPEFLIYFQGTGAADDSGLPNDRFFAVRPEGSVSTLKIQRTERGDSAVYLCASSLKGTGTGGTEAFFGQGTRLTVV.

The V and J genes are TRBV6-5 and TRBJ1-1; D gene ambiguous. Germline lookup yields CDR1 MNHEY and CDR2 SVGAGI. The CDR3 is 14 amino acids. V was trimmed by 5 bases and J by 0 bases, leaving 10 bases between them. The CDR3, as DNA: TGTGCCAGCAGTACCGGACCGATGAACACTGAAGCTTTCTTT. This translates into CASSTGPMNTEAFF.